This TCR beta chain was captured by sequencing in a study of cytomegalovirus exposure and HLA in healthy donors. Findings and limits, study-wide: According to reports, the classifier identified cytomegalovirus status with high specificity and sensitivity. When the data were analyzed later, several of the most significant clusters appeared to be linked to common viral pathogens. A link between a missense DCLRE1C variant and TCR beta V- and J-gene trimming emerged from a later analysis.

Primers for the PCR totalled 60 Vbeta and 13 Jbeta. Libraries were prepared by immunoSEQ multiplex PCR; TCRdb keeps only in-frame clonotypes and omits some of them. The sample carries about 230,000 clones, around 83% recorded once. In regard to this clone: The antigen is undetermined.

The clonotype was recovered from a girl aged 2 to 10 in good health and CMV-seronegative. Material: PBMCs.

CDR3 sequence: CASSLRQKSYGYTF. CDR3 nucleotide sequence: TGTGCCAGCAGCTTGCGACAGAAGTCCTATGGCTACACCTTC. The chain employs TRBV5-6 and TRBJ1-2; possibly TRBD1 for D (5 bases). Trimming left V 1 base short and J 4 bases short, with 11 bases between. This CDR3 comprises 14 residues. CDR1 is SGHDT and CDR2 is YYEEEE in the germline V gene.